A few counts support the clone carrying this TCR beta chain. The CDR3 totals 14 residues. The V end was cut by 3 bases, the J end by 3 bases, with 11 bases between. Using a J-beta primer mix together with a sample-barcoded 5' primer, a second PCR was run for about 6 to 11 cycles. TCRdb analysed the 5' RACE reads with MiXCR anew, one entry per CDR3 protein. The sample lists fewer than 2,000,000 distinct CDR3 sequences, roughly 43% occurring once. This specimen comes from a study of blood T cells in healthy people across ages. Background on the study: Capturing about one barcoded beta molecule per two T cells was achieved by template switching.

The sequence derives from a human donor in good health. The rearrangement uses TRBV12-3 or TRBV12-4 and TRBJ1-2; maybe TRBD1 (5 bases). The sample taken for sequencing was blood. The CDR3 region is CASSFGASYYGYTF. CDR3 nucleotides: TGTGCCAGCAGTTTCGGGGCCAGCTACTATGGCTACACCTTC.